This T cell receptor (beta chain) was retrieved from a study of control samples from healthy donors and cancer patients. The CDR3 consists of 14 residues. V was clipped by 4 bases and J by 6 bases, with 11 bases between them. Germline CDR1 and CDR2: SGHRS and YFSETQ. The data were produced by immunoSEQ multiplex PCR, yet TCRdb's version contains in-frame clones alone and is incomplete. The sample gives tens of thousands of clones, 85% to 95% of which show up once; about 1.5% is in the top ten. The sequenced sample was blood. The clonotype was recovered from a woman aged 25 to 39 in good health. The J gene is TRBJ1-6, the V gene TRBV5-1, with D uncertain. The CDR3 region is CASSRESLNSPLHF. As DNA, the CDR3 is TGCGCCAGCAGCCGGGAGAGTCTTAATTCACCCCTCCACTTT. The full variable domain, completed using reference TRBV5-1 and TRBJ1-6, is KAGVTQTPRYLIKTRGQQVTLSCSPISGHRSVSWYQQTPGQGLQFLFEYFSETQRNKGNFPGRFSGRQFSNSRSEMNVSTLELGDSALYLCASSRESLNSPLHFGNGTRLTVT.